A single sample gave rise to the 24 T cell receptor beta chains below, sequenced in a study of OX40 agonist ivuxolimab in advanced cancers. Clones were read by immunoSEQ multiplex PCR, and TCRdb kept only the in-frame ones, dropping some. The table has about 40,000 clones, about 91% seen once. Source: CD4+ or CD8+ T cells sorted from blood, taken in a trial of the OX40 agonist ivuxolimab. The receptors stem from an adult with an advanced solid tumor such as melanoma, head and neck, liver or kidney cancer.

The chain uses TRBV9 and TRBJ2-5; D is possibly TRBD2 (6 bases). With 0 bases removed from V and 2 bases from J, the gap between germline ends came to 11 bases. The CDR3 runs to 15 residues. Germline V gene lookup returns CDR1 SGDLS and CDR2 YYNGEE. The CDR3 nucleotides are TGTGCCAGCAGCGTAGGGGGTGCGGGGCAAGAGACCCAGTACTTC. Amino acid sequence: CASSVGGAGQETQYF.

The chain employs TRBV5-6 and TRBJ1-1; D call uncertain. Trimming removed 0 bases from V and 1 base from J, with 4 bases in between. Per the germline V gene, CDR1 is SGHDT and CDR2 is YYEEEE. The CDR3 has 13 amino acids. CDR3 residues: CASSLAGNTEAFF. The DNA for the CDR3 is TGTGCCAGCAGCTTGGCAGGGAACACTGAAGCTTTCTTT.

This chain joins TRBV7-9 and TRBJ1-1, with D possibly being TRBD1 (6 bases). This CDR3 has 17 amino acids. Per germline, CDR1 SEHNR and CDR2 FQNEAQ (reference sequence). The V gene lost 6 bases and the J gene lost 0 bases, with 20 bases spanning the gap. This CDR3 reads CASSPSGAAVMNTEAFF. CDR3 DNA: TGTGCCAGCAGTCCCTCAGGGGCCGCCGTGATGAACACTGAAGCTTTCTTT.

This rearrangement joins TRBV19 to TRBJ2-7; D gene unclear. V was shortened by 5 bases and J by 2 bases, with 13 bases between the two germline ends. The CDR3 consists of 14 residues. CDR1 is LNHDA and CDR2 is SQIVND in the germline V gene (reference sequence). CDR3 residues: CASSSPGSAYEQYF. CDR3 DNA: TGTGCCAGTAGTTCCCCCGGGTCGGCCTACGAGCAGTACTTC. Full variable domain (outside the CDR3, taken from reference TRBV19 and TRBJ2-7): DGGITQSPKYLFRKEGQNVTLSCEQNLNHDAMYWYRQDPGQGLRLIYYSQIVNDFQKGDIAEGYSVSREKKESFPLTVTSAQKNPTAFYLCASSSPGSAYEQYFGPGTRLTVT.

V and J are TRBV6-5 and TRBJ1-2; D gene ambiguous. This CDR3 spans 14 amino acids. V shed 0 bases and J shed 0 bases, with 5 bases lying between them. Germline CDR1 reads MNHEY; CDR2 reads SVGAGI. DNA of the CDR3: TGTGCCAGCAGTTACTCCCAGTCTAACTATGGCTACACCTTC. Amino acids: CASSYSQSNYGYTF.

The CDR3 region has the DNA TGTGCCAGCAGTTACGGGGGACAGGGGGAGACCCAGTACTTC. It translates to CASSYGGQGETQYF. V and J are TRBV6-5 and TRBJ2-5; 10 nucleotides align to TRBD1. Germline V lookup: CDR1 MNHEY, CDR2 SVGAGI. Germline trimming cut 2 bases from V and 5 bases from J; bases unmatched to any gene: 2. The CDR3 loop spans 14 amino acids.

This clone occurred once. The rearrangement links TRBV15 to TRBJ1-1; 7 nucleotides agree with TRBD1. There are 15 residues in the CDR3. CDR1 and CDR2 from the germline V gene are LNHNV and YYDKDF (reference sequence). The ends lost 0 bases at V and 1 base at J; junction bases unmatched: 2. Here the CDR3 DNA reads TGTGCCACCAGCAGAGAGGCAGGGGGGAACACTGAAGCTTTCTTT. It specifies CATSREAGGNTEAFF.

The sample holds a few counts of this clone. The V gene is TRBV15, the J gene TRBJ1-1; no definite D call. The ends were cut back, 0 bases at V and 6 bases at J, with 8 bases in the middle. Germline V lookup: CDR1 LNHNV, CDR2 YYDKDF (reference sequence). The CDR3 runs 13 residues. DNA for the CDR3: TGTGCCACCAGCAGAGAGCAGGTCGCTGAAGCTTTCTTT. Protein sequence: CATSREQVAEAFF.

The gene calls are TRBV19 and TRBJ2-1; a possible D gene is TRBD1 (5 bases). This CDR3 comprises 16 residues. The V end lost 2 bases, the J end lost 6 bases, and 17 bases lay between the germline ends. CDR1 LNHDA and CDR2 SQIVND come from the germline V gene (reference sequence). CDR3 loop: CASSIIEGALINEQFF. CDR3 in DNA: TGTGCCAGTAGTATAATCGAAGGGGCTCTAATCAATGAGCAGTTCTTC.

The genes are TRBV28 and TRBJ2-1, with 14 bases lining up with TRBD2. The CDR3 extends over 19 amino acids. The V and J ends lost 6 bases and 6 bases, in that order; junction bases with no gene match: 16. Germline CDR1 and CDR2: MDHEN and SYDVKM. CDR3 sequence: CASRRPWGEGLAGGNEQFF. CDR3 in DNA: TGTGCCAGCAGGCGACCCTGGGGGGAAGGACTAGCGGGAGGCAATGAGCAGTTCTTC.

This clone was counted a few times. V gene TRBV19 combines with J gene TRBJ2-7, with D possibly matching TRBD1 (6 bases). V was shortened by 3 bases and J by 3 bases, with 12 bases between the two germline ends. The CDR3 covers 14 residues. Germline-derived CDR1 and CDR2 are LNHDA and SQIVND (reference sequence). As DNA, the CDR3 is TGTGCCAGTAGTATTACCTGGGACATCTACGAGCAGTACTTC. Residues: CASSITWDIYEQYF.

The chain combines TRBV6-5 with TRBJ2-2; 11 bases match TRBD2. V lost 1 base and J lost 6; bases outside the gene matches: 4. The CDR3 contains 16 residues. From germline, CDR1 is MNHEY and CDR2 SVGAGI. CDR3 residues: CASSYLLAGVPGELFF. CDR3 DNA sequence: TGTGCCAGCAGTTACTTACTAGCGGGAGTCCCCGGGGAGCTGTTTTTT.

J is TRBJ2-7 and V is TRBV27; 7 bases agree with TRBD2. The length of the CDR3 is 14 residues. From germline, CDR1 is MNHEY and CDR2 SMNVEV (reference sequence). Trimming took 5 bases from V and 4 from J; bases not matched to a gene: 8. The DNA of the CDR3 is TGTGCCAGCAGTGGGGGGGGGACCCTATACGAGCAGTACTTC. Its protein product is CASSGGGTLYEQYF.

The rearrangement uses TRBV9 and TRBJ2-7, with TRBD1 as a possible D gene (8 bases). V shed 4 bases and J shed 0 bases, with 14 bases lying between them. Germline lookup yields CDR1 SGDLS and CDR2 YYNGEE. The CDR3 is made up of 15 amino acids. CDR3 sequence: CASSPGGTGSYEQYF. For the CDR3, the DNA is TGTGCCAGCAGCCCCGGGGGGACAGGCTCCTACGAGCAGTACTTC.

This clone was found once. The chain uses TRBV28 and TRBJ2-7, with D possibly matching TRBD1 (5 bases). Trimming removed 6 bases from V and 0 bases from J, with 21 bases in between. Germline loops: CDR1 MDHEN, CDR2 SYDVKM. This CDR3 is 17 amino acids long. CDR3 region: CASSLLLTAGYSYEQYF. The CDR3 nucleotides read TGTGCCAGCAGCCTACTTTTGACAGCCGGTTACTCCTACGAGCAGTACTTC.

V gene TRBV5-1 combines with J gene TRBJ1-2; unclear D gene. V was shortened by 0 bases and J by 4 bases, with 4 bases between the two germline ends. CDR3 length equals 12 residues. CDR1 is SGHRS, CDR2 YFSETQ, per germline. The CDR3 sequence is CASSLGLYGYTF. The CDR3 DNA reads as TGCGCCAGCAGCTTGGGCCTCTATGGCTACACCTTC.

The rearrangement links TRBV5-6 to TRBJ2-5, with TRBD2 matching 8 bases. The germline CDR1 and CDR2 sequences are SGHDT and YYEEEE. After removal of 4 bases from V and 5 bases from J, the junction contained 1 base not matched to a gene. The CDR3 contains 12 residues. CDR3 region: CASSREGETQYF. The CDR3 DNA is TGTGCCAGCAGCCGGGAGGGGGAGACCCAGTACTTC.

The chain couples TRBV7-9 to TRBJ2-1; D is perhaps TRBD2 (5 bases). The germline gives CDR1 SEHNR, CDR2 FQNEAQ (reference sequence). V lost 1 base and J 8 bases, leaving 18 bases between the germline ends. This CDR3 comprises 16 residues. CDR3 region: CASSLVPRTSVDEQFF. The CDR3 DNA sequence: TGTGCCAGCAGCTTAGTCCCAAGGACTTCGGTCGATGAGCAGTTCTTC.

The J gene is TRBJ2-3, the V gene TRBV27, with D unclear. V was pared by 10 bases and J by 1 base, with 12 bases between. The CDR3 has 13 residues. Germline lookup yields CDR1 MNHEY and CDR2 SMNVEV (reference sequence). The CDR3 DNA reads as TGTGCCACTAGACCCGGAGGCACAGATACGCAGTATTTT. This sequence encodes CATRPGGTDTQYF.

V is TRBV7-9 and J is TRBJ2-1, with D possibly being TRBD2 (5 bases). The germline gives CDR1 SEHNR, CDR2 FQNEAQ (reference sequence). This CDR3 comprises 15 residues. Trimming shortened V by 4 bases and J by 0 bases, and 10 bases separated the two germline ends. CDR3 nucleotides: TGTGCCAGCAGCTCGGAGCGGAGCTCCTACAATGAGCAGTTCTTC. Translation: CASSSERSSYNEQFF.

Only one count was recorded for this clone. Here the CDR3 reads CASKGAFNQPQHF. The CDR3 DNA is TGTGCCAGCAAAGGAGCCTTCAATCAGCCCCAGCATTTT. The V gene is TRBV21-1, the J gene TRBJ1-5. TRBV21-1 is shown as a pseudogene. The CDR3 contains 13 residues.

In this sample, this clone turned up a few times. The V and J genes are TRBV30 and TRBJ1-1; D not certain. CDR1 is GTSNPN and CDR2 is SVGIG in the germline V gene (reference sequence). This CDR3 is built from 17 residues. With 3 bases removed from V and 3 bases from J, the gap between germline ends came to 23 bases. The CDR3 protein is CAWRPVTRELGDTEAFF. CDR3 nucleotides: TGTGCCTGGAGGCCCGTTACGAGGGAACTCGGGGACACTGAAGCTTTCTTT. Supplemented by reference TRBV30 and TRBJ1-1, the full variable domain reads SQTIHQWPATLVQPVGSPLSLECTVEGTSNPNLYWYRQAAGRGLQLLFYSVGIGQISSEVPQNLSASRPQDRQFILSSKKLLLSDSGFYLCAWRPVTRELGDTEAFFGQGTRLTVV.

The chain has TRBV7-9 and TRBJ1-2, with D unclear. In germline, CDR1 is SEHNR, CDR2 FQNEAQ (reference sequence). The CDR3 length is 13 residues. V lost 2 bases and J lost 3, with 7 bases in between. CDR3 DNA: TGTGCCAGCAGCTTAATTGGGGACTATGGCTACACCTTC. This encodes CASSLIGDYGYTF.

This clone has only one observation. V usage is TRBV6-1 and J usage is TRBJ2-2, with 8 bases aligning to TRBD2. The V gene end was trimmed by 4 bases and the J gene end by 2 bases; junction bases not matched to a gene: 6. The CDR3 is 16 amino acids. The germline V gene encodes CDR1 MNHNS and CDR2 SASEGT. The DNA of the CDR3 is TGTGCCAGCAGTGTCACTAGCGGACACAACACCGGGGAGCTGTTTTTT. This gives the protein CASSVTSGHNTGELFF.